This T cell receptor beta chain came from a study of cytotoxic CD8 clonotypes in ibrutinib-treated CLL. Study-wide background: Partial response was seen in around 25 patients and complete response in 2; after median 68 months, about 14 stayed remitted, around 12 progressed.

The CDR3 extends over 16 amino acids. CDR1 and CDR2 from the germline V gene are LGHNA and YNFKEQ. The ends were cut back, 3 bases at V and 9 bases at J, with 21 bases in the middle. General study points: Clonality climbed at ibrutinib response, then dropped toward baseline at progression.

As concerns this clone: Antigen: not known.

Produced via immunoSEQ multiplex PCR; TCRdb's table is partial and in-frame only. The sample contains fewer than 50,000 clones, about 69% of which appear only once. The receptor was derived from a human donor with chronic lymphocytic leukemia. The rearrangement joins TRBV4-2 to TRBJ2-1, with D perhaps being TRBD1 or TRBD2 (5 bases each). Sequences were derived from PBMCs, sampled after 24 months of ibrutinib treatment. This CDR3 is CASSQYPGQGPGEQFF. The CDR3 DNA follows: TGTGCCAGCAGCCAGTACCCGGGGCAGGGCCCCGGTGAGCAGTTCTTC.